This section outlines one T cell receptor beta chain sequence together with its context. Its binding antigen is unknown. It may be a read error: a sequence one base away is much more abundant. Receptor amplification or capture employed PCR. The data were produced on an Illumina HiSeq 2500. To normalize quantification of the TCRbeta repertoire, the TCR libraries were built with molecular barcoding that relied on unique molecular identifiers. The public sequencing data were trimmed at Q25 with fastp and processed into clonotypes with MiXCR by TCRdb, which kept only in-frame beta chains. Every distinct CDR3 protein forms one entry, paired with its most common genes and DNA. Across this sample there are 600,000 or so distinct CDR3 sequences, with more than 20% seen only once. 13% to 15% of the sample is held by the ten biggest clonotypes. The data stem from a study of T-cell reconstitution after alpha-beta-depleted transplantation in children (dated by TCRdb to about 2016). Regarding the complete study: The study quantitatively tracked T-cell immune reconstitution after TCRalphabeta/CD19-depleted allogeneic hematopoietic cell transplantation in children using TCR repertoire profiling.

The CDR3 numbers 15 residues from cysteine through valine. Only the CDR3 DNA stays, 45 bases, in frame from base 1. CDR1 MDHEN and CDR2 SYDVKM were looked up in the germline V gene. The germline V end is reduced by 8 bases and the J end by 7 bases; junction bases left unmatched: 13. The paper as a whole reports these results and caveats: In some patients, the high TCRbeta diversity seen at day 60 was put down to recipient T cells and intrathymic progenitors that had survived conditioning. About two months after transplant, the apparently early recovery of alphabetaT-cell counts reportedly depended on just several hundred clones that had expanded rapidly and came from non-depleted graft cells. Hyperexpanded clone frequencies declined over subsequent months; after one year, T-cell counts and TCRbeta diversity were mostly attributed to newly produced T cells.

The treatment or condition label here, explained by the study, means: allogeneic hematopoietic cell transplantation with graft depleted of TCRalphabeta T cells and CD19 B cells. The children who served as transplant recipients had been given grafts of TCRalphabeta/CD19-depleted allogeneic hematopoietic cells. Sequencing was performed on PBMCs, mostly from graft donor cells, taken 360 days after TCRalphabeta/CD19-depleted stem cell transplant. The rearrangement joined TRBV28 to TRBJ2-7, with 11 bases aligning to TRBD1. The receptor's source is a boy under three years old who had a stem cell transplant for acute myeloid leukemia, so the T cells may come from the graft donor. At the DNA level, the sequence is TGTGCCAGCCGTGGCCAGGACAGGGGGCAGAATGAGCAGTACGTC. Translated, it reads CASRGQDRGQNEQYV.